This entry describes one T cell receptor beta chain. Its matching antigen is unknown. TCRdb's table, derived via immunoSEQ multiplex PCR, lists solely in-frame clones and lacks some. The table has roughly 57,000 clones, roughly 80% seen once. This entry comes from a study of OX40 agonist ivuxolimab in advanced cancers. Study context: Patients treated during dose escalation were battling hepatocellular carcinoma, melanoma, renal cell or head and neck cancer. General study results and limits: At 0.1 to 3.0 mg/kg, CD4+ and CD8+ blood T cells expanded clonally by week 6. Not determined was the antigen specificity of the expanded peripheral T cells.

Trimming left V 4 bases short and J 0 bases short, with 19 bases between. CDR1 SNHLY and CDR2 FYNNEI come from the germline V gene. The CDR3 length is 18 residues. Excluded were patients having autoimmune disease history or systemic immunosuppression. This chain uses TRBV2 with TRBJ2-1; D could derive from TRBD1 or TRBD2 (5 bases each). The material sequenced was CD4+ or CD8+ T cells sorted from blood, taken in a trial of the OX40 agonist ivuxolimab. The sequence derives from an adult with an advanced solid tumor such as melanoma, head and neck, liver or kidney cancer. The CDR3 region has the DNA TGTGCCAGCAGTGTTCGGGGCGGTTCGGGCAGCTCCTACAATGAGCAGTTCTTC. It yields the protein CASSVRGGSGSSYNEQFF.